This entry is about one TCR beta chain. Its antigen remains unidentified. The CDR3 length is 15 residues. Germline CDR1 and CDR2: SGHTA and FQGNSA. The V end was cut by 5 bases, the J end by 0 bases, with 11 bases between. Sequenced by immunoSEQ multiplex PCR; TCRdb stores in-frame clones only, minus some. Here the sample spans 100,000 to 120,000 clones, around nine tenths being singletons. The sample is drawn from a study of cytomegalovirus exposure and HLA in healthy donors. Overall study results and limits: Testing in vitro showed a few CMV-associated chains specific for CMV antigens.

The chain is built from TRBV7-2 and TRBJ1-3; D is possibly TRBD1 (5 bases). The source is a woman under 40 in good health and CMV-seropositive. Sequenced sample: PBMCs. CDR3 region: CASSPGGGSGNTIYF. The CDR3 DNA follows: TGTGCCAGCAGCCCCGGGGGGGGCTCTGGAAACACCATATATTTT.